The entry below describes one TCR beta chain. What it binds is unknown. This record belongs to a study of T cells expressing NK-cell markers. Study in general: Source material for TCR beta repertoires consisted of sorted CD3+CD56+NKG2C+, CD3+CD56+NKG2C- and CD3+CD56-NKG2C+ T cells.

The TCR beta cDNA came from 5'RACE template switching with UMIs. Following a re-call of the 5' RACE reads, TCRdb has one entry per CDR3 protein and lacks DNA. Recorded for this sample: about 540,000 distinct CDR3 sequences. Study-wide results and limits: HCMV specificity of the expanded NKG2C+ T cell clones stayed unclear.

The TCR originated in a man aged 18 to 29 in good health. The sequenced sample was blood T cells: a sorted CD56 or NKG2C T cell subset, CD4+ or CD8+ T cells, or bulk PBMC T cells (not recorded which).

CDR3: CASSLEGTGLDEQYF. This rearrangement joins TRBV5-1 to TRBJ2-7; without DNA, the TCRdb call of TRBD1 cannot be checked. The CDR3 has 15 residues. Germline V gene sequence: CDR1 SGHRS, CDR2 YFSETQ.